This TCR beta chain derives from a study of OX40 agonist ivuxolimab in advanced cancers. On the study more broadly: The study treated patients with ivuxolimab, an agonistic anti-OX40 (CD134) antibody.

The CDR3 sequence is 13 residues long. Germline V gene sequence: CDR1 MNHEY, CDR2 SMNVEV (reference sequence). Clones were read by immunoSEQ multiplex PCR, and TCRdb kept only the in-frame ones, dropping some. The repertoire holds roughly 39,000 clones, with around nine tenths as singletons. The V call is TRBV27, the J call TRBJ2-5; the D gene is possibly TRBD1 (5 bases). The J call may be mistaken, given a closer DNA end match to TRBJ2-7. The TCR comes from an adult with an advanced solid tumor such as melanoma, head and neck, liver or kidney cancer. This material consisted of CD4+ or CD8+ T cells sorted from blood, taken in a trial of the OX40 agonist ivuxolimab. The DNA for the CDR3 is TGTGCCAGCAGCCCCCTTAGGGGATACGAGCAGTACTTC. Translated, it gives CASSPLRGYEQYF.